Given below is one T cell receptor beta chain in context. The source of the sample is a study of cytomegalovirus exposure and HLA in healthy donors. PCR used 60 Vbeta primers and 13 Jbeta primers. Using immunoSEQ multiplex PCR, the repertoire was profiled, and TCRdb retains in-frame clones only, with some absent. The sample yields some 220,000 clones, around 83% seen once. The ends lost 1 base at V and 2 bases at J; junction bases unmatched: 6. Per the germline V gene, CDR1 is SGHTA and CDR2 is FQGNSA. This CDR3 spans 17 amino acids. This clonotype originated in a girl aged 2 to 10 in good health and CMV-seronegative. Sequencing input: PBMCs. The chain has TRBV7-2 and TRBJ2-3, with TRBD2 identical over 10 bases. CDR3 bases: TGTGCCAGCAGCTTAGGTAGCGGGGGGCGTTACACAGATACGCAGTATTTT. It codes for CASSLGSGGRYTDTQYF.